Presented here are 8 T cell receptor gamma chains from one specimen sequenced in a study of Vδ1+ human thymocytes. Study results and limitations: Highly polyclonal TRG and TRD repertoires with Gaussian CDR3 length distributions appeared in thymus.

Their cognate antigens are unknown. Extracted RNA was reverse transcribed into cDNA. The CDR3 regions were amplified by multiplex PCR from V-gene primers to a constant-region primer. TCRdb reanalyzed the multiplex PCR reads using CATT. The table shows under 25,000 gamma-chain clones, with roughly 15% occurring only once. The sequenced sample was Vdelta1+ gamma-delta thymocytes from the thymus. Indicated subset: FACS-sorted CD3+ TCRalphabeta- TCRVdelta1+ TCRVdelta2- thymocytes. The receptors here all came from a child under two years old who had congenital heart surgery.

This clone was picked up a small number of times. The germline gene is not matched at one end of the junction; a read error may be the cause. The chain recombines TRGV4 with TRGJ1 or TRGJ2. This CDR3 has 15 residues. Germline V gene lookup returns CDR1 EGSTGY and CDR2 YDSYTSSV. CDR3 nucleotide sequence: TGTACCACCTGGGATGGGCCGTCCCCCTTTTATAAGAAACTCTTT. It is translated as CTTWDGPSPFYKKLF.

The gene calls are TRGV5 and TRGJ1 or TRGJ2. The length of the CDR3 is 13 residues. V shed 0 bases and J 10 bases; nucleotides not matched to a gene: 9. The germline V gene encodes CDR1 VINAFY and CDR2 YDVSNSKD. The CDR3, as DNA: TGTGCCACCTGGGACAGGCTCCGCGGGAAGAAACTCTTT. As protein: CATWDRLRGKKLF.

This clone was counted only a few times. The rearrangement joins TRGV3 to TRGJP2. Losses at the gene ends were 0 bases for V and 5 bases for J; bases not matched to a gene: 6. There are 15 residues in the CDR3. The germline V gene has CDR1 VTNTFY and CDR2 YDVSTARD (reference sequence). CDR3 bases: TGTGCCACCTGGGACAGGCAGTGGAGTGATTGGATCAAGACGTTT. Translated: CATWDRQWSDWIKTF.

This clone has just a few counts. The chain is built from TRGV4 and TRGJ1 or TRGJ2. Losses at the gene ends were 6 bases for V and 7 bases for J; bases not matched to a gene: 9. CDR1 and CDR2 from the germline V gene are EGSTGY and YDSYTSSV. This CDR3 has 12 amino acids. The CDR3 loop is CATWNVGYKKLF. CDR3 sequence (DNA): TGTGCCACCTGGAATGTTGGCTATAAGAAACTCTTT.

As regards this clone: Other DNA sequences of this sample code for an identical CDR3. V gene TRGV9 combines with J gene TRGJ1 or TRGJ2. Unmatched junction bases numbered 3, after V lost 1 base and J lost 6 bases. Per the germline V gene, CDR1 is GITISATS and CDR2 is ISYDGTV (reference sequence). The CDR3 has 12 amino acids. The CDR3 nucleotides read TGTGCCTTGTGGGAGGTCGCTTATAAGAAACTCTTT. Its protein product is CALWEVAYKKLF.

This chain links TRGV3 with TRGJ1 or TRGJ2. J gave up 6 bases and V 0 bases, and 8 bases lay outside the gene matches. CDR1 is VTNTFY and CDR2 is YDVSTARD in the germline V gene (reference sequence). CDR3 size: 14 residues. For the CDR3, the DNA is TGTGCCACCTGGGACAGGCTATCTGGTTATAAGAAACTCTTT. This sequence encodes CATWDRLSGYKKLF.

This clone turned up a few times. The chain joins TRGV4 to TRGJ1 or TRGJ2. The CDR3 extends over 14 amino acids. The V gene's germline CDR1 is EGSTGY and CDR2 YDSYTSSV. With 3 bases clipped from V and 0 bases from J, the junction kept 5 bases outside the gene matches. CDR3 nucleotides: TGTGCCACCTGGGATCTCGGGAATTATTATAAGAAACTCTTT. This gives the protein CATWDLGNYYKKLF.

The sample holds a few counts of this clone. V and J are TRGV8 and TRGJP2. The germline V gene encodes CDR1 VENAVY and CDR2 YDSYNSRV. The ends lost 5 bases at V and 5 bases at J; junction bases unmatched: 2. The CDR3 runs 12 residues. The CDR3 nucleotides are TGTGCCACCTGGGCGAGTGATTGGATCAAGACGTTT. It is translated as CATWASDWIKTF.